These T cell receptor beta chains were read from a single sample in a study of T cells in Graves' hyperthyroidism and ophthalmopathy. TCRdb re-called the multiplex PCR reads through MiXCR, storing one row per CDR3 protein. The data show 300,000 to 400,000 distinct CDR3 sequences, over 11% seen once. The sequenced sample was blood. All receptors come from a woman in her fifties or sixties with Graves' hyperthyroidism. Both conserved end residues are part of each CDR3. A D gene is named only where the DNA matches it firmly. Size is stated for part of the rows, as once, few or many counts, or as a class when the clone is expanded.

TRBV5-1	NA	TRBJ1-1	many	TGCGCCAGCAGCGTAACTGCGAACACTGAAGCTTTCTTT	CASSVTANTEAFF
TRBV18	NA	TRBJ2-1	many	TGTGCCAGCTCCCACGGGGGCTTCAATGAGCAGTTCTTC	CASSHGGFNEQFF
TRBV20-1	NA	TRBJ1-5	many	TGCAGTGCTAGAAGGGGGGCCCCCAATCAGCCCCAGCATTTT	CSARRGAPNQPQHF
TRBV19	TRBD1	TRBJ1-1	NA	TGTGCCAGTAGTCCCCCCGGACAGGGGTCATTGACTGAAGCTTTCTTT	CASSPPGQGSLTEAFF
TRBV11-2	NA	TRBJ2-1	many	TGTGCCAGCACCTTACAAGGACCCGAGCAGTTCTTC	CASTLQGPEQFF
TRBV5-8	NA	TRBJ1-1	NA	TGTGCCAGCAGCCCCCAGCTTGAGGGGCGTACGGCTTTCTTT	CASSPQLEGRTAFF
TRBV5-1	NA	TRBJ2-2	few	TGCGCCAGCACCGAACAGACAGGCGCCGGGGAGCTGTTTTTT	CASTEQTGAGELFF
TRBV27	TRBD1	TRBJ2-1	many	TGTGCCAGCCGCGAACAGGGGGCCGAGAGGAATGAGCAGTTCTTC	CASREQGAERNEQFF
TRBV2	TRBD1	TRBJ2-7	NA	TGTGCCAGCCGGGACAGGGGAGTGTCCTACGAGCAGTACTTC	CASRDRGVSYEQYF
TRBV6-1	NA	TRBJ1-1	NA	TGTGCCAGCAGGGGGGAATTAATGAGCACTGAAGCTTTCTTT	CASRGELMSTEAFF
TRBV6-5	NA	TRBJ1-2	many	TGTGCCAGCAGTTACTCGTGGGCAGGTTCCCTATATGGCTACACCTTC	CASSYSWAGSLYGYTF
TRBV7-9	NA	TRBJ2-7	many	TGTGCCAGCAGCTTACCCGGGTCGGTATCGTACGAGCAGTACTTC	CASSLPGSVSYEQYF
TRBV20-1	NA	TRBJ1-4	many	TGCAGTGCTTCCCGGGGGGCAGGGGAAAAACTGTTTTTT	CSASRGAGEKLFF
TRBV30	TRBD2	TRBJ2-1	many	TGTGCCTGGAGTAGTGGGAGGGTCAATGAGCAGTTCTTC	CAWSSGRVNEQFF
TRBV4-2	NA	TRBJ1-4	NA	TGTGCCAGCAGCCAAGATGAGGGCAGGGCGTCTGAAAAACTGTTTTTT	CASSQDEGRASEKLFF
TRBV20-1	TRBD1	TRBJ1-5	many	TGCAGTGCTAGAGATCGACGGCTGGACAGGGGCTATCAGCCCCAGCATTTT	CSARDRRLDRGYQPQHF
TRBV2	TRBD1	TRBJ1-5	many	TGTGCCAGCAGTGAAGGTAGGGGGCAGGGGCAGCCCCAGCATTTT	CASSEGRGQGQPQHF
TRBV28	NA	TRBJ2-3	many	TGTGCCACCTCCCGGGGCACAGATACGCAGTATTTT	CATSRGTDTQYF
TRBV20-1	TRBD2	TRBJ2-1	few	TGCAGTGCCCGAGTAGCGGGAGGCCCTAATGAGCAGTTCTTC	CSARVAGGPNEQFF
TRBV10-2	TRBD1	TRBJ1-2	many	TGCGCCAGCAAAGGGACAGGGGGCTCCTATGGCTACACCTTC	CASKGTGGSYGYTF
TRBV20-1	NA	TRBJ1-2	NA	TGCAGTGCTAGGGTGCTTGGCTTGGATGGCTACACCTTC	CSARVLGLDGYTF
TRBV20-1	NA	TRBJ1-1	many	TGCAGTGCTAGGAGGGGGGCGCAGAACACTGAAGCTTTCTTT	CSARRGAQNTEAFF
TRBV2	TRBD2	TRBJ2-3	NA	TGTGCCAGCAGTGAAGGACTAGCGGGAGTGTTTGATACGCAGTATTTT	CASSEGLAGVFDTQYF
TRBV27	NA	TRBJ1-2	many	TGTGCCAGCAGCCGACCAGGGTCGCTTGGGGGAGGCTACACCTTC	CASSRPGSLGGGYTF
TRBV11-3	TRBD2	TRBJ2-2	many	TGTGCCAGCAGCCCGGGACTACCTAACACCGGGGAGCTGTTTTTT	CASSPGLPNTGELFF
TRBV24-1	TRBD1	TRBJ2-7	many	TGTGCCACCAGTGACCCCGGGACAGGGTACCACGAGCAGTACTTC	CATSDPGTGYHEQYF
TRBV11-2	TRBD1	TRBJ2-7	many	TGTGCCAGCAGCTTGTCCCCCCAGGGGGCACCCTACGAGCAGTACTTC	CASSLSPQGAPYEQYF
TRBV7-2	NA	TRBJ1-2	many	TGTGCCAGCAGCCGTCTCAGCGACGGGAGGTCCTATGGCTACACCTTC	CASSRLSDGRSYGYTF
TRBV6-1	TRBD1	TRBJ1-2	many	TGTGCCAGCAGTCTACGGGACAGGGGCAATGCTAACTATGGCTACACCTTC	CASSLRDRGNANYGYTF
TRBV12-5	TRBD2	TRBJ2-2	many	TGTGCTAGTGGTTTGACTAGCGGCCCGAACATCGGGGAGCTGTTTTTT	CASGLTSGPNIGELFF
TRBV18	TRBD2	TRBJ2-3	many	TGTGCCAGCTCACCAAGGACTAGCGGGAGCACAGATACGCAGTATTTT	CASSPRTSGSTDTQYF
TRBV12-3/TRBV12-4	TRBD2	TRBJ2-1	many	TGTGCCAGCACAAGGACGGGGGGCAATGAGCAGTTCTTC	CASTRTGGNEQFF
TRBV12-3/TRBV12-4	NA	TRBJ1-1	many	TGTGCCAGCACCCCCGGGGTAAACACTGAAGCTTTCTTT	CASTPGVNTEAFF
TRBV13	TRBD1	TRBJ2-1	many	TGTGCCAGCAGCTTAACAGGACAGGGGGCCTTGAATGAGCAGTTCTTC	CASSLTGQGALNEQFF
TRBV5-5	NA	TRBJ2-2	many	TGTGCCAGCAGCTTAATTCGGTTAGCGGTAGGTTCCGGGGAGCTGTTTTTT	CASSLIRLAVGSGELFF
TRBV20-1	NA	TRBJ1-6	many	TGCAGTGCTAGAACCCAGGGGAGTTATAATTCACCCCTCCACTTT	CSARTQGSYNSPLHF
TRBV11-2	TRBD1	TRBJ2-7	few	TGTGCCAGCAGCTCCATCCGAGGACAGGGTAAAAAGGCCTACGAGCAGTACTTC	CASSSIRGQGKKAYEQYF
TRBV11-3	NA	TRBJ2-5	many	TGTGCCAGCAGCCAGGTGGGGCAGAGACAAGAGACCCAGTACTTC	CASSQVGQRQETQYF
TRBV6-1	TRBD2	TRBJ2-1	many	TGTGCCAGCAGTGATCCGCTAGCGGGATTGCATGAGCAGTTCTTC	CASSDPLAGLHEQFF
TRBV28	NA	TRBJ2-1	many	TGTGCCAGCAGAGCCCCCGGGCTAAATGAGCAGTTCTTC	CASRAPGLNEQFF
TRBV19	NA	TRBJ2-7	NA	TGTGCCAGTAGCACCCTTCCGGGCTACGAGCAGTACTTC	CASSTLPGYEQYF
TRBV29-1	NA	TRBJ2-5	NA	TGCAGCGGAGGTGCGGAGACCCAGTACTTC	CSGGAETQYF
TRBV14	NA	TRBJ2-1	many	TGTGCCAGCAGCCGGCTGGACTATTCCTACAATGAGCAGTTCTTC	CASSRLDYSYNEQFF
TRBV12-3/TRBV12-4	TRBD2	TRBJ2-1	many	TGTGCCAGCACCACCGGGGTAGCGGGAGACAATGAGCAGTTCTTC	CASTTGVAGDNEQFF
TRBV5-1	NA	TRBJ2-1	few	TGCGCCAGCAGCTTGCTCAGCGGTACCCAGGGGAATGAGCAGTTCTTC	CASSLLSGTQGNEQFF
TRBV6-1	NA	TRBJ1-2	many	TGTGCCAGATCGTATTGGGACCGATCCGTCTATGGCTACACCTTC	CARSYWDRSVYGYTF